This TCR beta chain was identified in a study of blood T cell repertoires in COVID-19. The CDR3 sequence is 15 residues long. CDR1 and CDR2 from the germline V gene are SGHRS and YFSETQ. Unmatched junction bases numbered 4, after V lost 4 bases and J lost 1 base. Profiled with immunoSEQ multiplex PCR; TCRdb holds only in-frame clones, not every one. The data contain under 200,000 clones, under 90% of them seen just once; the ten biggest clones take up roughly 7%. This sequence was found in a man aged 50 or older who had recovered from COVID-19. The V gene is TRBV5-1, the J gene TRBJ2-1; the match to TRBD1 covers 8 bases. The sample taken for sequencing was PBMCs or T cells enriched from blood (not recorded which). The CDR3 sequence: CASSPQGVSYNEQFF. The DNA for the CDR3 is TGCGCCAGCAGCCCACAGGGGGTATCCTACAATGAGCAGTTCTTC. The full variable domain, completed using reference TRBV5-1 and TRBJ2-1, is KAGVTQTPRYLIKTRGQQVTLSCSPISGHRSVSWYQQTPGQGLQFLFEYFSETQRNKGNFPGRFSGRQFSNSRSEMNVSTLELGDSALYLCASSPQGVSYNEQFFGPGTRLTVL.